What follows describes a single T cell receptor beta chain. This sample is drawn from a study of metastatic and nonmetastatic thyroid tumors. All patients reached thyroid surgery having received no treatment beforehand. TCRdb re-called the PCR reads via MiXCR. The table shows tens of thousands of clones, with under 30% occurring only once. Trimming shortened V by 3 bases and J by 5 bases, and 19 bases separated the two germline ends. The CDR3 covers 16 residues. CDR1 is SGDLS and CDR2 is YYNGEE in the germline V gene. The receptor's source is a male donor with papillary thyroid cancer or a benign thyroid nodule (not recorded which). Some clones in this sample may be carry-over from other donors' samples. Sequenced: blood. The chain employs TRBV9 and TRBJ2-3, with D possibly matching TRBD1 (6 bases). The CDR3 is CASSGRDTVGEDTQYF. As DNA, the CDR3 is TGTGCCAGCAGCGGCCGGGACACTGTGGGGGAAGATACGCAGTATTTT. Drawing the rest from reference TRBV9 and TRBJ2-3, the complete variable domain is DSGVTQTPKHLITATGQRVTLRCSPRSGDLSVYWYQQSLDQGLQFLIQYYNGEERAKGNILERFSAQQFPDLHSELNLSSLELGDSALYFCASSGRDTVGEDTQYFGPGTRLTVL.